These 10 T cell receptor beta chains originate from one sample sequenced in a study of T cell responses to AZD1222 COVID-19 vaccine. The protocol was immunoSEQ multiplex PCR, while the TCRdb copy is restricted to in-frame clones and leaves out a portion. The sample records fewer than 200,000 clones, 80% to 95% being singletons. The specimen comprised peripheral blood, sampled on day 0 of AZD1222 vaccination. Receptors originate from an adult in good health.

The chain links TRBV24-1 to TRBJ1-1; D gene unclear. This CDR3 contains 14 residues. V gave up 2 bases and J gave up 10 bases, with 16 bases separating them. Germline CDR1 KGHDR, CDR2 SFDVKD. In DNA form, the CDR3 reads TGTGCCACCAGTGATTGGACTCTGCCTAAGGGAGCTTTCTTT. Protein product: CATSDWTLPKGAFF.

The V call is TRBV5-1, the J call TRBJ2-7, with a weak D call TRBD2 (5 bases). The CDR3 loop spans 13 amino acids. V was clipped by 0 bases and J by 6 bases, with 10 bases between them. Germline V gives CDR1 SGHRS, CDR2 YFSETQ. CDR3 nucleotide sequence: TGCGCCAGCAGCTTGGGGGGAGCGACCGAGCAGTACGTC. This encodes CASSLGGATEQYV.

This rearrangement joins TRBV19 to TRBJ1-1; TRBD1 might be the D (5 bases). This CDR3 is 15 amino acids long. Germline-derived CDR1 and CDR2 are LNHDA and SQIVND (reference sequence). The germline V and J ends were trimmed by 2 bases and 2 bases, with 12 bases remaining between them. The CDR3: CASSIFGGFNTEAFF. The CDR3 region has the DNA TGTGCCAGTAGTATATTTGGGGGTTTCAACACTGAAGCTTTCTTT. The whole variable domain, remainder taken from reference TRBV19 and TRBJ1-1, is DGGITQSPKYLFRKEGQNVTLSCEQNLNHDAMYWYRQDPGQGLRLIYYSQIVNDFQKGDIAEGYSVSREKKESFPLTVTSAQKNPTAFYLCASSIFGGFNTEAFFGQGTRLTVV.

The chain uses TRBV27 and TRBJ1-5; tentatively, D is TRBD1 (6 bases). Germline V lookup: CDR1 MNHEY, CDR2 SMNVEV (reference sequence). Trimming removed 6 bases from V and 4 bases from J, with 19 bases in between. CDR3 length equals 16 residues. Here the CDR3 DNA reads TGTGCCAGCAGCCCAAGGTCGGGCAGGGGAAATCAGCCCCAGCATTTT. Its translation: CASSPRSGRGNQPQHF.

The chain is built from TRBV30 and TRBJ2-7; D call uncertain. There are 12 residues in the CDR3. Germline loops: CDR1 GTSNPN, CDR2 SVGIG (reference sequence). V was clipped by 3 bases and J by 6 bases, with 12 bases between them. CDR3: CAWSLGSGEQYF. CDR3 coding DNA: TGTGCCTGGAGCCTAGGATCGGGCGAGCAGTACTTC.

V and J are TRBV19 and TRBJ2-5; D call uncertain. The CDR3 has 11 residues. Germline assignment: CDR1 LNHDA and CDR2 SQIVND (reference sequence). The ends were cut back, 5 bases at V and 5 bases at J, with 6 bases in the middle. CDR3 DNA: TGTGCCAGTAGTTTTCGGGAGACCCAGTACTTC. As protein: CASSFRETQYF. The full variable domain, with the rest looked up from reference TRBV19 and TRBJ2-5, is DGGITQSPKYLFRKEGQNVTLSCEQNLNHDAMYWYRQDPGQGLRLIYYSQIVNDFQKGDIAEGYSVSREKKESFPLTVTSAQKNPTAFYLCASSFRETQYFGPGTRLLVL.

This chain links TRBV5-6 with TRBJ2-7; TRBD1 aligns across 9 bases. The ends lost 3 bases at V and 3 bases at J; junction bases unmatched: 1. Germline-derived CDR1 and CDR2 are SGHDT and YYEEEE. This CDR3 comprises 13 residues. CDR3 protein: CASSWDRDYEQYF. The CDR3 region has the DNA TGTGCCAGCAGCTGGGACAGGGACTACGAGCAGTACTTC.

The chain links TRBV19 to TRBJ2-1; TRBD2 aligns across 8 bases. Germline CDR1 and CDR2: LNHDA and SQIVND (reference sequence). The CDR3 is 13 amino acids. Trimming took 9 bases from V and 1 from J; bases not matched to a gene: 2. The CDR3 nucleotides are TGTGCCAGCTTAGCGGGATCCTACAATGAGCAGTTCTTC. It translates to CASLAGSYNEQFF.

The V and J genes are TRBV28 and TRBJ1-2; no firm D call. The CDR3 is 12 residues long. Germline V gene lookup returns CDR1 MDHEN and CDR2 SYDVKM. Trimming stripped 7 bases from V and 0 bases from J, with 6 bases between. The CDR3 DNA is TGTGCCAGCACGCGGACTAACTATGGCTACACCTTC. This translates into CASTRTNYGYTF.

In its sample, this clone was seen once. The chain has TRBV5-6 and TRBJ1-1, with D hard to call. Germline-derived CDR1 and CDR2 are SGHDT and YYEEEE. V shed 4 bases and J shed 11 bases, with 15 bases lying between them. This CDR3 contains 12 residues. In DNA, the CDR3 is TGTGCCAGCAGCCAAGGCGCGATCAATGCTTTCTTT. Its protein is CASSQGAINAFF.